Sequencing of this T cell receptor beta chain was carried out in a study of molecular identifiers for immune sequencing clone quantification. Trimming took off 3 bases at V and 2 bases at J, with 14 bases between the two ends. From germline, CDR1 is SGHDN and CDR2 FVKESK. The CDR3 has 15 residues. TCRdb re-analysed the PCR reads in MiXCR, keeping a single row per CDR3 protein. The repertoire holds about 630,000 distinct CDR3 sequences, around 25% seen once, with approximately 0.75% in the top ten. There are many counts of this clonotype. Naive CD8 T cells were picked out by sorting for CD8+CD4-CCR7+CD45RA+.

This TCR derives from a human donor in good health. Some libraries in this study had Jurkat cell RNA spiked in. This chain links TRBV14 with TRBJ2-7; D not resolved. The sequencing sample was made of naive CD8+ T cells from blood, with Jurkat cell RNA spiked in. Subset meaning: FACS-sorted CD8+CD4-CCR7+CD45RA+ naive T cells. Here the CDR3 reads CASSHGPGRTYEQYF. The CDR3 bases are TGTGCCAGCAGCCACGGGCCCGGAAGAACCTACGAGCAGTACTTC. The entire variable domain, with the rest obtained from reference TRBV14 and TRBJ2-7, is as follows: EAGVTQFPSHSVIEKGQTVTLRCDPISGHDNLYWYRRVMGKEIKFLLHFVKESKQDESGMPNNRFLAERTGGTYSTLKVQPAELEDSGVYFCASSHGPGRTYEQYFGPGTRLTVT.